This T cell receptor beta chain appears in the sequencing data of a study of T-cell memory formation after mild COVID-19. Study details: Largely, TCR clusters stayed within a single donor.

Each CDR3 protein is one row after TCRdb ran MiXCR on the 5' RACE reads. The data show roughly 89,000 distinct CDR3 sequences, roughly 16% seen once. Concerning this clonotype itself: What it binds is unknown.

Germline V gene sequence: CDR1 SGHRS, CDR2 YFSETQ. The CDR3 runs 16 residues. Trimming removed 4 bases from V and 3 bases from J; junction bases left unmatched: 9. General study findings and limits: Clonal second-wave expansions that peaked on day 37 had unconfirmed SARS-CoV-2 specificity. Of the contracting clones, CD4+ ones lay mainly in CM and EM, and CD8+ ones in EMRA. Clones shrinking between day 15 and 85 showed a balanced CD4/CD8 split, and those that grew later tilted toward CD4+.

Sequencing was performed on PBMCs or a T cell subset sorted from them (not recorded which). The chain uses TRBV5-1 and TRBJ2-7; 11 bases fit TRBD2. The clonotype was recovered from a man aged 18 to 29 who had mild COVID-19 (a few samples of this study predate the infection). Cell type and time point are not known. The CDR3 nucleotides read TGCGCCAGCAGCCGACCTCCGGGACTAGCGGACTACGAGCAGTACTTC. Encoded protein: CASSRPPGLADYEQYF.